This T cell receptor (beta chain) was observed in a study of T cell responses to AZD1222 COVID-19 vaccine. Germline CDR1 WNHNN, CDR2 SYGVQD (reference sequence). V was trimmed by 0 bases and J by 4 bases, leaving 13 bases between them. This CDR3 has 17 amino acids. Data came from immunoSEQ multiplex PCR; TCRdb stores just in-frame clones and leaves some out. Seen here are 200,000 or so clones, around 90% observed once, and the top ten hold 7.7%. The chain combines TRBV10-1 with TRBJ2-6; D gene unclear. Here the sequenced sample was peripheral blood, taken on day 0 of AZD1222 vaccination. The clonotype originates from an adult in good health. CDR3 DNA: TGCGCCAGCAGTGAGTCGAAGTTTGGGTCCGGGGCCAACGTCCTGACTTTC. Translated, it gives CASSESKFGSGANVLTF.